This T cell receptor (beta chain) was recorded in a study of persistence of HIV-infected CD4 T cells. V was pared by 5 bases and J by 0 bases, with 23 bases between. This CDR3 comprises 19 residues. The germline V gene has CDR1 LGHDT and CDR2 YNNKEL (reference sequence). As concerns this clone: The antigen remains undetermined.

This was the immunoSEQ version 4 assay in survey mode. The assay was immunoSEQ multiplex PCR, and TCRdb's table has in-frame clones only and misses some. The repertoire holds about 40,000 clones, approximately 78% seen once, with more than 13% in the top ten. An overlapping HIV-1 Gag peptide pool stimulated these cells at about 0.94 ug/peptide/mL. Memory cells lacking CD40L and CD69 with high CD45RO were sorted. This specimen was CD4+ T cells sorted from PBMCs after approximately 18-hour stimulation, taken from a patient who received antiretroviral therapy. This receptor was identified in an adult man with HIV who was CMV-seropositive. This chain links TRBV3-1 (or the pseudogene TRBV3-2) with TRBJ2-1; D call uncertain. In DNA, the CDR3 is TGTGCCAGCAGCTTCCGGCTGACAACTGGGATCAACTCCTACAATGAGCAGTTCTTC. Its translation is CASSFRLTTGINSYNEQFF.